These 14 T cell receptor beta chains were all obtained from the same sample, sequenced in a study of shared clonotypes between healthy human individuals. Sequencing was performed with immunoSEQ multiplex PCR; in TCRdb, only in-frame clones are kept and a portion is missing. The sample carries approximately 1.4 million clones, 95% to 99% recorded once. Source material: naive CD4+ T cells sorted from blood. The subset denotes: CD45RA+ positively selected. These receptor sequences come from a man younger than 40 in good health.

Of note for this clone: The same CDR3 can be traced to other DNA sequences in this sample. The chain carries TRBV6-5 and TRBJ2-7; D is undetermined. The CDR3 runs to 12 residues. CDR1 and CDR2 from the germline V gene are MNHEY and SVGAGI. V lost 6 bases, J lost 4 bases, and 10 bases lay in between. The CDR3 loop is CASSSTRYEQYF. The DNA of the CDR3 is TGTGCCAGCAGCTCTACCCGTTACGAGCAGTACTTC.

The chain carries TRBV11-1 and TRBJ2-1, with 7 bases aligning to TRBD1. The CDR3 extends over 15 amino acids. Germline lookup yields CDR1 SGHAT and CDR2 FQDESV (reference sequence). V gave up 2 bases and J gave up 0 bases; unmatched junction bases: 1. This CDR3 is CASSLRDSSYNEQFF. The DNA for the CDR3 is TGTGCCAGCAGCTTAAGGGACAGCTCCTACAATGAGCAGTTCTTC. The full variable domain, rest sourced from reference TRBV11-1 and TRBJ2-1, is EAEVAQSPRYKITEKSQAVAFWCDPISGHATLYWYRQILGQGPELLVQFQDESVVDDSQLPKDRFSAERLKGVDSTLKIQPAELGDSAMYLCASSLRDSSYNEQFFGPGTRLTVL.

V gene TRBV6-1 combines with J gene TRBJ2-1; 7 positions agree with TRBD2. CDR1 and CDR2 from the germline V gene are MNHNS and SASEGT. The V segment lost 3 bases and the J segment 5 bases; nucleotides outside the gene matches: 4. The CDR3 is 14 residues long. This CDR3 reads CASSESSGDNEQFF. In DNA, the CDR3 is TGTGCCAGCAGTGAGTCTAGCGGTGACAATGAGCAGTTCTTC.

V and J are TRBV18 and TRBJ1-5; D perhaps matches TRBD1 (6 bases). Between the trimmed V and J ends, which lost 4 bases and 1 base, there was a span of 8 bases. The CDR3 is 14 residues long. In germline, CDR1 is KGHSH, CDR2 LQKENI. The CDR3 region is CASSQDRSNQPQHF. As DNA, the CDR3 is TGTGCCAGCTCACAAGACAGGAGCAATCAGCCCCAGCATTTT.

This chain joins TRBV6-5 and TRBJ2-7; 10 positions agree with TRBD2. There are 13 residues in the CDR3. CDR1 and CDR2 (germline): MNHEY, SVGAGI. With V trimmed by 6 bases and J by 4 bases, 3 bases remained unmatched. CDR3 nucleotides: TGTGCCAGCAGGAAAGCGGGAGGGTACGAGCAGTACTTC. Translated: CASRKAGGYEQYF.

The genes are TRBV6-5 and TRBJ1-4; TRBD1 agrees at 9 bases. CDR1 MNHEY and CDR2 SVGAGI come from the germline V gene. CDR3 length equals 14 residues. V was clipped by 6 bases and J by 7 bases; unmatched bases: 6. CDR3 protein: CASSRDRVVEKLFF. The CDR3, as DNA: TGTGCCAGCAGCAGGGACAGGGTGGTTGAAAAACTGTTTTTT.

Remarks on this clone: In the same sample, other DNA sequences code for this CDR3. The rearrangement joins TRBV5-1 to TRBJ2-6; D is uncertain. Trimming took off 4 bases at V and 3 bases at J, with 11 bases between the two ends. The CDR3 spans 15 residues. Germline CDR1 SGHRS, CDR2 YFSETQ. CDR3 nucleotides: TGCGCCAGCAGCCTAAGCTTGAGTGGGGCCAACGTCCTGACTTTC. It codes for CASSLSLSGANVLTF.

The gene calls are TRBV28 and TRBJ2-2, with 7 bases lining up with TRBD2. The CDR3 sequence is 18 residues long. The germline V gene has CDR1 MDHEN and CDR2 SYDVKM. Losses at the gene ends were 1 base for V and 5 bases for J; bases not matched to a gene: 13. The CDR3 sequence is CASSLSPGWLAVTGELFF. CDR3 nucleotides: TGTGCCAGCAGTTTATCCCCTGGGTGGCTAGCGGTGACCGGGGAGCTGTTTTTT. Looking up the rest from reference TRBV28 and TRBJ2-2 gives the full variable domain: DVKVTQSSRYLVKRTGEKVFLECVQDMDHENMFWYRQDPGLGLRLIYFSYDVKMKEKGDIPEGYSVSREKKERFSLILESASTNQTSMYLCASSLSPGWLAVTGELFFGEGSRLTVL.

V gene TRBV28 combines with J gene TRBJ2-1, with a weak D call TRBD1 (6 bases). V was pared by 5 bases and J by 6 bases, with 17 bases between. Germline V gene data show CDR1 as MDHEN and CDR2 as SYDVKM. The CDR3 contains 15 residues. The CDR3 region has the DNA TGTGCCAGCAGTCCGGACTCACGAGGGGGCAATGAGCAGTTCTTC. Translation gives CASSPDSRGGNEQFF.

The chain combines TRBV2 with TRBJ1-1, with 9 bases fitting TRBD1. The CDR3 spans 13 residues. V shed 6 bases and J 4 bases; nucleotides not matched to a gene: 3. Germline values: CDR1 SNHLY, CDR2 FYNNEI. Here the CDR3 DNA reads TGTGCCAGCAGGGAGACAGGGGGCACTGAAGCTTTCTTT. It codes for CASRETGGTEAFF.

The gene calls are TRBV5-5 and TRBJ1-5, with TRBD1 as a possible D gene (6 bases). The CDR3 consists of 16 residues. The V end lost 2 bases, the J end lost 2 bases, and 14 bases lay between the germline ends. Germline CDR1 SGHKS, CDR2 YYEKEE (reference sequence). The CDR3 nucleotides read TGTGCCAGCAGCTTATCAGGGGATCTTGGCAATCAGCCCCAGCATTTT. Its translation is CASSLSGDLGNQPQHF.

The chain carries TRBV5-5 and TRBJ2-1; 9 nucleotides agree with TRBD2. J was trimmed by 5 bases and V by 1 base; bases with no gene match: 7. Looked up from germline, CDR1 is SGHKS and CDR2 is YYEKEE (reference sequence). This CDR3 spans 16 amino acids. CDR3 in amino acids: CASSLLGLASNNEQFF. DNA for the CDR3: TGTGCCAGCAGCTTGCTGGGACTAGCCTCAAACAATGAGCAGTTCTTC.

The V and J genes are TRBV18 and TRBJ1-1; 8 bases line up with TRBD1. CDR1 is KGHSH, CDR2 LQKENI, per germline. This CDR3 contains 15 residues. The junction had 7 bases not matched to a gene; V was cut back by 4 bases and J by 3 bases. In DNA, the CDR3 is TGTGCCAGCTCACTATCGGACAGGGCGTACACTGAAGCTTTCTTT. This sequence encodes CASSLSDRAYTEAFF.

The chain carries TRBV18 and TRBJ2-7; D is possibly TRBD1 (6 bases). Deletions cut 5 bases from V and 6 bases from J, with 14 bases between. The CDR3 runs 13 residues. Per germline, CDR1 KGHSH and CDR2 LQKENI. The CDR3 sequence: CASSKQQGGEQYF. CDR3 coding DNA: TGTGCCAGCTCAAAACAACAGGGCGGCGAGCAGTACTTC.